Sequencing of this T cell receptor (beta chain) was carried out in a study of shared clonotypes between healthy human individuals. Study-level findings and limits: Across subsets, estimated richness was generally greater for naive than for memory populations.

CDR3 length: 15 amino acids. Germline assignment: CDR1 SSHAT and CDR2 FNYEAQ (reference sequence). As for this clone: The antigen is unknown. One end of the junction is discordant with germline, which a read error may explain.

The data were produced by immunoSEQ multiplex PCR, yet TCRdb's version contains in-frame clones alone and is incomplete. Of under 1,900,000 clones listed, 98% were seen once; the top ten hold around 0.33%. This receptor was obtained from a man younger than 45 in good health. The genes are TRBV7-7 and TRBJ2-5; 9 nucleotides match TRBD2. The sample comprised naive CD4+ T cells sorted from blood. As to subset: CD45RA+ positively selected. The CDR3 nucleotides are TGTGCTAGCAGCCAGCGACTAGCGGAACAAGAGACCCAGTACTTC. Protein sequence: CASSQRLAEQETQYF.